This TCR beta chain was obtained from a study of blood T cell repertoires in COVID-19. Overall study context: PBMCs, B-cell-depleted T cells, or T cells provided the cDNA or gDNA that made up the material.

In the source study's methods: Estimates of nucleated cell counts were drawn from the amplification of reference gene primers. TCRdb's table, derived via immunoSEQ multiplex PCR, lists solely in-frame clones and lacks some. That table furnishes V, J and clone size, whereas the DNA furnished D and trimming. Among approximately 300,000 clones listed, approximately 83% were seen once. The CDR3 is 11 amino acids. Germline V gives CDR1 KGHDR, CDR2 SFDVKD. Trimming cost V 3 bases and J 4 bases, with 2 bases left between them. This clone was counted only a few times. Those who participated ranged in age from roughly 18 to 100 years and resided in about two dozen US areas.

The V gene is TRBV24-1, the J gene TRBJ1-2; D uncertain. The source is a woman aged 25 to 39 who had recovered from COVID-19. Sample: PBMCs or T cells enriched from blood (not recorded which). The CDR3 protein is CATSDRYGYTF. The CDR3 DNA reads as TGTGCCACCAGTGATCGCTATGGCTACACCTTC.